This T cell receptor (beta chain) is drawn from a study of CD8+ T cells in alopecia areata. Study-wide background: Percent of scalp involved defined treated patients' severity scores. Regarding the study as a whole: Relative to normal scalp, lesional scalp, especially alopecia totalis/universalis, showed higher clonality. Because one nonresponder was included, the link of baseline CD8+ expansion to response is considered uncertain. Expanded CD8+ clones among the top 100, as well as scalp clonality, were significantly decreased by tofacitinib.

The CDR3 covers 15 residues. V trimming: 2 bases; J trimming: 3 bases; junction bases outside the gene matches: 7. Germline CDR1 and CDR2: SGDLS and YYNGEE. The sample's treatment: oral pan-JAK inhibitor, 5-10 mg twice daily. Patients with alopecia areata provided lesional scalp punch biopsies as well as peripheral blood. On this clone itself: The antigen is not known.

Isolated RNA was reverse transcribed into cDNA used as the sequencing template. Clones were read by immunoSEQ multiplex PCR, and TCRdb kept only the in-frame ones, dropping some. The sample lists around 13,000 clones, about two thirds occurring once. The V and J genes are TRBV9 and TRBJ2-5, with 7 bases aligning to TRBD1. Specimen: skin, collected at week 4, from a patient treated with tofacitinib. The TCR sequence derives from a human donor with alopecia areata. This chain's CDR3 is CASSVRFTGEETQYF. The CDR3 DNA reads TGTGCCAGCAGCGTCAGATTCACAGGGGAAGAGACCCAGTACTTC.